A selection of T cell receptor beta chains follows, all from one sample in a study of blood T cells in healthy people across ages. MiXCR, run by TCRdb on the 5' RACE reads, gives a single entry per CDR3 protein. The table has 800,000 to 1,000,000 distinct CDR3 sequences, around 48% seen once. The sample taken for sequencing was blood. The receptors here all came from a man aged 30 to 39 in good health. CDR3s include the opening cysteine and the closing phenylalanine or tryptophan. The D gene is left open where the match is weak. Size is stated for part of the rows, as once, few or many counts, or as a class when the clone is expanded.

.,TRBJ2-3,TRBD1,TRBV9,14,TGTGCCAGCAGTGACGACAGGGCTGGGGATACGCAGTATTTT,CASSDDRAGDTQYF
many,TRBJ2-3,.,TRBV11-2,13,TGTGCCAGCAGCTTAGAGCGCACAGATACGCAGTATTTT,CASSLERTDTQYF
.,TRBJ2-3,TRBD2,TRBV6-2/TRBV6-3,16,TGTGCCAGCAGTTACCTACTAGCGCTCGCGACAGATACGCAGTATTTT,CASSYLLALATDTQYF
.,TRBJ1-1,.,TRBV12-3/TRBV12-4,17,TGTGCCAGCAGTTTAGGACAGAACCTACTCCCAGCGGGTGAAGCTTTCTTT,CASSLGQNLLPAGEAFF
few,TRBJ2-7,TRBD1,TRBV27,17,TGTGCCCAGCGTCCAGGGGGCCAACGAGCTGACATCCCCGAGCAGTACTTC,CAQRPGGQRADIPEQYF
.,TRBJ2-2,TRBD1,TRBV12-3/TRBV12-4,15,TGTGCCAGCAGTTCAGGGACAGGGGGCATCGGGGAGCTGTTTTTT,CASSSGTGGIGELFF
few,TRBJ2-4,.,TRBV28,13,TGTGCCATTAGGGCAGGGCGATCGGACATTCAGTACTTC,CAIRAGRSDIQYF
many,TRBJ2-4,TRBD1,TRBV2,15,TGTGCCGAAGGGACAGATTGGATTAAGGGAGACATTCAGTACTTC,CAEGTDWIKGDIQYF
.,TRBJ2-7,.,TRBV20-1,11,TGCAGTGCTACCACAGGGAACGAGCAGTACTTC,CSATTGNEQYF
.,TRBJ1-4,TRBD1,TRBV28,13,TGTGCCAGCAGTTTCCAGGGGGAGGAAAAACTGTTTTTT,CASSFQGEEKLFF
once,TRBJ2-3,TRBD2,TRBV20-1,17,TGCAGTGCTAGAGATCCTTTTGGCGGGGGGGGCCCAGATACGCAGTATTTT,CSARDPFGGGGPDTQYF
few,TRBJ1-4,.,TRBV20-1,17,TGCAGTGCTAGAGATGGTGCGGGACTTAGTGCTAATGAAAAACTGTTTTTT,CSARDGAGLSANEKLFF
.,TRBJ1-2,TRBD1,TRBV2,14,TGTGCCAGCGGAGCAACCGGGACAGCAGGTGGCTACACCTTC,CASGATGTAGGYTF
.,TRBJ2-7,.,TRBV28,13,TGTGCCAGCAGTTTGATGGGTTACTACGAGCAGTACTTC,CASSLMGYYEQYF
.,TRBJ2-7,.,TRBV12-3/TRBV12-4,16,TGTGCCAGCAGTTTTATTCTGGCGACGGATACCTACGAGCAGTACTTC,CASSFILATDTYEQYF
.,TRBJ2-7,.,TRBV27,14,TGTGCCAGCAGTTTTGGGGTTCATTCCTACGAGCAGTACTTC,CASSFGVHSYEQYF
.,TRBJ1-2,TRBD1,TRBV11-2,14,TGTGCCAGCAGCAAAGACAGGGCAAGCTATGGCTACACCTTC,CASSKDRASYGYTF
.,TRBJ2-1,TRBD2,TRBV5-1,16,TGCGCCAGCAGCTTGGCTCGGGGGGAAGCCTACAATGAGCAGTTCTTC,CASSLARGEAYNEQFF
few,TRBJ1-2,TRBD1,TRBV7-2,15,TGTGCCAGCAGCTTTGGACAGGGGGCTTTCTATGGCTACACCTTC,CASSFGQGAFYGYTF
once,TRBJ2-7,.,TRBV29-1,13,TGCAGCGTTGTTCAGGGGAACTCCTACGAGCAGTACTTC,CSVVQGNSYEQYF
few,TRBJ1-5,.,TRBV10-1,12,TGCGCCAGCAGGCCGACTAATCAGCCCCAGCATTTT,CASRPTNQPQHF
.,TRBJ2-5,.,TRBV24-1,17,TGTGCCACCAGTGACCCGACAGGACCCACGTACCAAGAGACCCAGTACTTC,CATSDPTGPTYQETQYF
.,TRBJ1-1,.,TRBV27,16,TGTGCCAGCAGTGAGACGGCAGGGAGGGGGAACACTGAAGCTTTCTTT,CASSETAGRGNTEAFF
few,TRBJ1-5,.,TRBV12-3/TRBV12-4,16,TGTGCCAGCAGTTTGCCCCTAGGAAAACTTAATCAGCCCCAGCATTTT,CASSLPLGKLNQPQHF
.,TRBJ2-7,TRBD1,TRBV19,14,TGTGCCAGTAGTATAGGCGGGACAGGGATCGAGCAGTACTTC,CASSIGGTGIEQYF
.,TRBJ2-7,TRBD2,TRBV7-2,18,TGTGCCAGCAGCTTTCTCGGGACTAGCGGGGGGCAATCTTACGAGCAGTACTTC,CASSFLGTSGGQSYEQYF
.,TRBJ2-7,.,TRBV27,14,TGTGCCAGCAGCCCACTAGCCCAGGGAGACGAGCAGTACTTC,CASSPLAQGDEQYF
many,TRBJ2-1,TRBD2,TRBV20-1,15,TGCAGTGCTAGTATATCTACTAGCGGGGCCACTGAGCAGTTCTTC,CSASISTSGATEQFF
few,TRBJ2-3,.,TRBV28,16,TGTGCCAGCAGTCCTCCCATAACAGGCTTCACAGATACGCAGTATTTT,CASSPPITGFTDTQYF
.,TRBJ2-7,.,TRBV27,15,TGTGCCAGCAGCCGCGAGACAGGCAGCTCCTACGAGCAGTACTTC,CASSRETGSSYEQYF
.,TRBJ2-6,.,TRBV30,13,TGTGCCTGGAGTGTACGCGGGGCCAACGTCCTGACTTTC,CAWSVRGANVLTF
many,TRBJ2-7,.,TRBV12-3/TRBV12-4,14,TGTGCCAGCAGTGAGGAGACAGTTACCTACGAGCAGTACTTC,CASSEETVTYEQYF
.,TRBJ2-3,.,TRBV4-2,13,TGTGCCAGCAGCCAAGATCCCCGAGATACGCAGTATTTT,CASSQDPRDTQYF
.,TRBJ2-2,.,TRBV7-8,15,TGTGCCAGCAGCTTAGGGGGGGCGCCCACCGGGGAGCTGTTTTTT,CASSLGGAPTGELFF
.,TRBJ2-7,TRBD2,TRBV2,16,TGTGCCAGCAAACCCGGGGGGGGACTCCCACCCTTCGAGCAGTACTTC,CASKPGGGLPPFEQYF
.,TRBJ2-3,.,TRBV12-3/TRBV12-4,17,TGTGCCAGCAGTTTAGCGCCTAGGCCCCAGGGAGCAGATACGCAGTATTTT,CASSLAPRPQGADTQYF
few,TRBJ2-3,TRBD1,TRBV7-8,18,TGTGCCAGCAGTCGTGGGACAGGGGTGCTTCCCCGGACAGATACGCAGTATTTT,CASSRGTGVLPRTDTQYF
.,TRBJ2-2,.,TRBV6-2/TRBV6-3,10,TGTGCCACCGGGGCCGGGGGGCTGTTTTTT,CATGAGGLFF
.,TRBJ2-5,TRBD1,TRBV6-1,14,TGTGCCAGCAGTCGGGACAGGGGAGGCAATGAGCAGTACTTC,CASSRDRGGNEQYF
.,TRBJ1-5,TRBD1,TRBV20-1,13,TGCAGTGCGCGACAGGGCGGCAATCAGCCCCAGCATTTT,CSARQGGNQPQHF
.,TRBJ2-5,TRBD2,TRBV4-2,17,TGTGCCAGCAGCCAAGTTACTAGCGGGGGGTTCCAAGAGACCCAGTACTTC,CASSQVTSGGFQETQYF
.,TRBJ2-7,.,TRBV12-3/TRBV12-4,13,TGTGCCAGCAGGGGTAGGACAGTCTACGAGCAGTACTTC,CASRGRTVYEQYF
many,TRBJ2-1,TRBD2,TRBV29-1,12,TGCAGCGTTGACAGCGGGGGGGTGGAGCAGTTCTTC,CSVDSGGVEQFF
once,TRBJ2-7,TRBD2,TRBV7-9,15,TGTGCCAGCAGCCTTTGGGAGGGAGGAATGTACGAGCAGTACTTC,CASSLWEGGMYEQYF
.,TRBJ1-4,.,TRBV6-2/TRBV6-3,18,TGTGCCGGCAGTCTTACATGGGACATCAAGGAGACTAATGAAAAACTGTTTTTT,CAGSLTWDIKETNEKLFF
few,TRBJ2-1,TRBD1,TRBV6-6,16,TGTGCCAGCAGCCCAAGGGTAGAGGGACAGTATAATGAGCAGTTCTTC,CASSPRVEGQYNEQFF
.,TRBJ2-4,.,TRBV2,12,TGTGCCAGCACCGGGACCAAAAACATTCAGTACTTC,CASTGTKNIQYF
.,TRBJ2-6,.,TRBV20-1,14,TGCAGTGCTAGACAGTTCTCTGGGGCCAACGTCCTGACTTTC,CSARQFSGANVLTF
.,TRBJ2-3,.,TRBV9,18,TGTGCCAGCAGCGTAGACGGGCTAGCTAGGGATTTCACAGATACGCAGTATTTT,CASSVDGLARDFTDTQYF